This entry describes one T cell receptor (beta chain). This entry is derived from a study of cytomegalovirus exposure and HLA in healthy donors. Some clones are missing from TCRdb's copy, which holds only in-frame ones; the method was immunoSEQ multiplex PCR. Here the sample spans 300,000 or so clones, nearly 90% being singletons. Sequenced: PBMCs. The TCR comes from a man younger than 40 in good health and CMV-seronegative.

Here the CDR3 DNA reads TGTGCCAGCAGCTTAGGACGAGCGATTTCGTCCGGGGAGCTGTTTTTT. This translates into CASSLGRAISSGELFF. The chain links TRBV7-9 to TRBJ2-2; D uncertain. Trimming took off 1 base at V and 6 bases at J, with 15 bases between the two ends. The CDR3 has 16 residues. Germline V lookup: CDR1 SEHNR, CDR2 FQNEAQ (reference sequence). Full variable domain (missing parts from reference TRBV7-9 and TRBJ2-2): DTGVSQNPRHKITKRGQNVTFRCDPISEHNRLYWYRQTLGQGPEFLTYFQNEAQLEKSRLLSDRFSAERPKGSFSTLEIQRTEQGDSAMYLCASSLGRAISSGELFFGEGSRLTVL.